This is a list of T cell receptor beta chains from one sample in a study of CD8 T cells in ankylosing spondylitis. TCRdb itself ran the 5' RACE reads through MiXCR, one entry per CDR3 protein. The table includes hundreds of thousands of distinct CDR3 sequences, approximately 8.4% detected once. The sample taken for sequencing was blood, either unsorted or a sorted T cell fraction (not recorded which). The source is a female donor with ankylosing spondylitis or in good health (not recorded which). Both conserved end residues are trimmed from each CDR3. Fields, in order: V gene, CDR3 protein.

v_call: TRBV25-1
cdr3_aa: ASSRPGTGEGEQY

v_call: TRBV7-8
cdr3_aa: ASSSLLASSYEQY

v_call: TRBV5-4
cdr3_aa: ASSSTSYTGELF

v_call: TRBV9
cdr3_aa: ASSVEMGAGYGYT

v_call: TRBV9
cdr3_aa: ASSALLGQMNTEAF

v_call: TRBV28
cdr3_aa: ASSLSWDTYNEQF

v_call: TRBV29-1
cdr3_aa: SVEDTGVGGELF

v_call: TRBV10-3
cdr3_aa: AISPSGRVYNEQF

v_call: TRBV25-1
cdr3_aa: ASSRDTERETQY

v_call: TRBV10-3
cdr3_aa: AISEGGDTQY

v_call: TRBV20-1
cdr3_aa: SAVWTGTGELF

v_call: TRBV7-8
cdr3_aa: ASSRGLAEYNEQF

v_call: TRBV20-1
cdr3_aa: SAHFRGRFEQY

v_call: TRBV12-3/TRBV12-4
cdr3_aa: ASSLTGAGAF

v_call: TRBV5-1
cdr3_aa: ASSLSLASYEQY

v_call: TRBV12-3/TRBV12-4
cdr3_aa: ASSFGASGVNEQF

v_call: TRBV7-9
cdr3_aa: ASSLVVGPRTGTEAF

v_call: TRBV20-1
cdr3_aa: SARSSGRMEQY

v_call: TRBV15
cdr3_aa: ATSTPDRAYGYT

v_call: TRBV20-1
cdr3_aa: SASRGGAEQF

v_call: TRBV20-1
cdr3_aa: SAAQTYGGYT

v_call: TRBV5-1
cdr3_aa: ASSTTGGETQY

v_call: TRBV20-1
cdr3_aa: SARTGGGSQPQH

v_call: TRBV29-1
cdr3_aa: SVERQMNTEAF

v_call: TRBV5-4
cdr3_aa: ASSLSLRKNTGELF

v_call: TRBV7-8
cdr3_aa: ASSQQPSGSYEQY

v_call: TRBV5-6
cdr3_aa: ASTLNRLPSTWQF

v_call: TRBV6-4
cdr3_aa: ASSDLGQDYT

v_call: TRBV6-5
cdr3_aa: ASSFSGRTQETQY